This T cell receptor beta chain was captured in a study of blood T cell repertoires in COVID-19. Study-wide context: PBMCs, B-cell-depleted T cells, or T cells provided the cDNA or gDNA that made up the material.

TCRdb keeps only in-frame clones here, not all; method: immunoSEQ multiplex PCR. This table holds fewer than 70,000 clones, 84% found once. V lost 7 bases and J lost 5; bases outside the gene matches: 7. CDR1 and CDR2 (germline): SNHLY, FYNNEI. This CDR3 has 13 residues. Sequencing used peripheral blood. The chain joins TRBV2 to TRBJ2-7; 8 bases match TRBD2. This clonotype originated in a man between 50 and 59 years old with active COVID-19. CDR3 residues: CASNRAGEDEQYF. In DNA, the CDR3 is TGTGCCAGCAACCGAGCGGGAGAAGACGAGCAGTACTTC.